This T cell receptor beta chain was captured by sequencing in a study of T cell clonotyping in hematopoietic cell transplantation. Measured with immunoSEQ multiplex PCR; TCRdb has only the in-frame clones, and not every one. The data contain under 9,500 clones, 75% to 80% of them singletons. Trimming took off 4 bases at V and 3 bases at J, with 5 bases between the two ends. This CDR3 has 11 residues. CDR1 and CDR2 (germline): SGDLS, YYNGEE. Blood collection times were about day -28 and days 30, 100, 180 posttransplant. Points from the study as a whole: After transplant, recipient diversity fell while pathologically expanded clonotypes grew through day 180. Broader posttransplant TCR repertoire diversity was predicted by graft donor and pretransplant recipient Inverse Simpson Index values. At the given depth, recipient repertoires were over 95% de novo clonotypes.

As concerns this clone: The antigen is not known.

The clonotype comes from a female patient aged 50-60 years who had an allogeneic stem cell transplant from a related donor, so the T cells may come from the graft donor. Some clones in this sample may be carry-over from other donors' samples. The chain recombines TRBV9 with TRBJ2-7, with D unresolved. The sequences come from peripheral blood mononuclear cells, collected 180 days after allogeneic stem cell transplant. The CDR3 spells CASSSYYEQYF. CDR3 sequence (DNA): TGTGCCAGCAGCTCGTACTACGAGCAGTACTTC.